This T cell receptor beta chain was obtained from a study of shared clonotypes between healthy human individuals. Regarding the study as a whole: The sharing of approximately 5.1% of naive CD4 clonotypes was seen across a few donors.

Profiled with immunoSEQ multiplex PCR; TCRdb holds only in-frame clones, not every one. The table has about a million clones, approximately 68% seen once. About this clone: Its antigen is unknown.

Trimming removed 0 bases at V and 5 bases at J, with 12 bases between. This CDR3 has 16 amino acids. Germline V gene data show CDR1 as SGHRS and CDR2 as YFSETQ. The clonotype was recovered from a man aged 18 to 29 in good health. V is TRBV5-1 and J is TRBJ1-6; D gene ambiguous. The specimen was memory CD4+ T cells sorted from blood. Subset specified: CD45RA-negative fraction. The CDR3 spells CASSLALGENNSPLHF. As DNA, the CDR3 is TGCGCCAGCAGCTTGGCCCTCGGGGAGAATAATTCACCCCTCCACTTT. Combining the CDR3 with reference TRBV5-1 and TRBJ1-6 gives the whole variable domain KAGVTQTPRYLIKTRGQQVTLSCSPISGHRSVSWYQQTPGQGLQFLFEYFSETQRNKGNFPGRFSGRQFSNSRSEMNVSTLELGDSALYLCASSLALGENNSPLHFGNGTRLTVT.